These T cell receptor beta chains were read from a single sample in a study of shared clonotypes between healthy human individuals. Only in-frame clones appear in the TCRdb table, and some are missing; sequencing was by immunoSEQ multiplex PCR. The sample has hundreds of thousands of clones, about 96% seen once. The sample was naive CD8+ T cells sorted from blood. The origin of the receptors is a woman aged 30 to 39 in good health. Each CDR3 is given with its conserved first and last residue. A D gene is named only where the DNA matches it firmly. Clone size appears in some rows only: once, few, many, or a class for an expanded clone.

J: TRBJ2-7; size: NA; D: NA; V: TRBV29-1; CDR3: CSVVALTSYEQYF; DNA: TGCAGCGTTGTTGCTCTGACCTCCTACGAGCAGTACTTC
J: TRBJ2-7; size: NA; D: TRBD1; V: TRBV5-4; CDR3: CASSLTGVEQYF; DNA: TGTGCCAGCAGCTTGACAGGGGTCGAGCAGTACTTC
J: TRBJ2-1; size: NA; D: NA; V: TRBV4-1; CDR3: CASSTPGLAEQFF; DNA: TGCGCCAGCAGCACACCGGGCCTAGCGGAGCAGTTCTTC
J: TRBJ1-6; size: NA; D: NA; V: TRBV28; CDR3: CASSLRGFGNSPLHF; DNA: TGTGCCAGCAGTCTCAGGGGATTTGGAAATTCACCCCTCCACTTT
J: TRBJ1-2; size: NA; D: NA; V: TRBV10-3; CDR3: CAISGDTPTGRRTYGYTF; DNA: TGTGCCATCAGTGGAGACACACCGACCGGACGCCGGACCTATGGCTACACCTTC
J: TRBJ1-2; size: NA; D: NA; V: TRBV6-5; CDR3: CASSYNRLYGYTF; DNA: TGTGCCAGCAGTTACAACAGGCTCTATGGCTACACCTTC
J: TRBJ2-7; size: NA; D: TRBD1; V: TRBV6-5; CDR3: CASSPRDRGYEQYF; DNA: TGTGCCAGCAGTCCCCGGGACAGGGGCTACGAGCAGTACTTC
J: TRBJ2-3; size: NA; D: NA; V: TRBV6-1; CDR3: CASSVSADTQYF; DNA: TGTGCCAGCAGTGTTTCAGCAGATACGCAGTATTTT
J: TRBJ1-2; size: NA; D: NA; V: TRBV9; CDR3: CASSVVAEGGYGYTF; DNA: TGTGCCAGCAGCGTAGTCGCAGAGGGTGGATATGGCTACACCTTC
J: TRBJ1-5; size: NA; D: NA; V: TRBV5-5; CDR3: CASSLDPDQPQHF; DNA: TGTGCCAGCAGCTTGGATCCTGATCAGCCCCAGCATTTT
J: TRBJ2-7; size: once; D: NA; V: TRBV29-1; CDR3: CSVDSTDAYEQYF; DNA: TGCAGCGTAGACTCGACAGACGCCTACGAGCAGTACTTC
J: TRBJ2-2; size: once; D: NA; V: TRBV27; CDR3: CASSFLGGGGELFF; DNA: TGTGCCAGCAGTTTTTTGGGCGGAGGCGGGGAGCTGTTTTTT
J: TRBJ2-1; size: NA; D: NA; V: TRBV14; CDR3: CASSPTAGGWNEQFF; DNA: TGTGCCAGCAGCCCTACCGCGGGCGGCTGGAATGAGCAGTTCTTC
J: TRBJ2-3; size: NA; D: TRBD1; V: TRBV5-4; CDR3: CASSSIDRGLTDTQYF; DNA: TGTGCCAGCAGCTCCATCGACAGGGGGCTCACAGATACGCAGTATTTT
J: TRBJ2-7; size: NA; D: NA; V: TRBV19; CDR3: CASSIDPAYEQYF; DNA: TGTGCCAGTAGTATAGACCCGGCCTACGAGCAGTACTTC
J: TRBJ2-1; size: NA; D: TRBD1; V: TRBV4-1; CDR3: CASSQEEGGWDRSNEQFF; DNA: TGCGCCAGCAGCCAAGAGGAGGGGGGATGGGACAGGTCCAATGAGCAGTTCTTC
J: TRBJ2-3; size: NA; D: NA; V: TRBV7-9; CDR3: CASSTHHLDTQYF; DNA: TGTGCCAGCAGCACCCACCATCTAGATACGCAGTATTTT
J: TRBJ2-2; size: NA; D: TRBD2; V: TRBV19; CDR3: CASSIAGYWTSGELFF; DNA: TGTGCCAGTAGTATAGCCGGGTATTGGACTAGCGGGGAGCTGTTTTTT
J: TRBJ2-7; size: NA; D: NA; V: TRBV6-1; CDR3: CASSEGWGASYEQYF; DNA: TGTGCCAGCAGTGAAGGGTGGGGGGCGTCCTACGAGCAGTACTTC
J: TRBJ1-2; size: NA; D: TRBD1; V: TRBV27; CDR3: CASKPGTEYGYTF; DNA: TGTGCCAGCAAACCCGGGACAGAGTATGGCTACACCTTC
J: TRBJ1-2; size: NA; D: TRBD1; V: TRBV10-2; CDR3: CASLGQGNYGYTF; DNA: TGCGCCAGCTTGGGACAGGGCAACTATGGCTACACCTTC
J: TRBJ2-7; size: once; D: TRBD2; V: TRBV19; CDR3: CASSSGRSYEQYF; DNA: TGTGCCAGTTCTAGCGGGAGGTCCTACGAGCAGTACTTC
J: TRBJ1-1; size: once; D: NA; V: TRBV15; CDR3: CATGYMNTEAFF; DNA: TGTGCCACCGGATACATGAACACTGAAGCTTTCTTT
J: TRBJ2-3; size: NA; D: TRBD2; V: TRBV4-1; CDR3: CASSQVLAGGPGTQYF; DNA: TGCGCCAGCAGCCAAGTTCTAGCGGGAGGGCCTGGTACGCAGTATTTT
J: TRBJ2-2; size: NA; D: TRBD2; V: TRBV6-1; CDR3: CASSETSGMTGELFF; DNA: TGTGCCAGCAGTGAGACTAGCGGGATGACCGGGGAGCTGTTTTTT
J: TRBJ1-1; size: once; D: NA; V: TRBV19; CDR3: CASSIAAAPEAFF; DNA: TGTGCCAGTAGTATAGCGGCGGCCCCTGAAGCTTTCTTT
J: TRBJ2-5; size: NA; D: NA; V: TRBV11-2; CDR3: CASTSARGTQYF; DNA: TGTGCCAGCACCTCCGCCCGGGGGACCCAGTACTTC
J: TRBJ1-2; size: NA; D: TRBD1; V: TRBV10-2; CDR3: CASSESTLGDRDGYDGYTF; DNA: TGCGCCAGCAGTGAGTCGACTTTAGGGGACAGAGACGGCTATGATGGCTACACCTTC
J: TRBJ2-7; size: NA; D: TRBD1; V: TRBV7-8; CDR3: CASSTRGTGPSYEQYF; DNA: TGTGCCAGCAGCACAAGGGGGACAGGGCCTTCCTACGAGCAGTACTTC
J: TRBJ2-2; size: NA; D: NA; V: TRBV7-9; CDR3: CASSLAHGELFF; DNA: TGTGCCAGCAGCTTAGCACACGGGGAGCTGTTTTTT
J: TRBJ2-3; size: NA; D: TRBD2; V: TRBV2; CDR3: CASRRREGTTDTQYF; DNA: TGTGCCAGCAGGAGAAGGGAGGGTACCACAGATACGCAGTATTTT
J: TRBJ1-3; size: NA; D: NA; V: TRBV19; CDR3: CASSIGSSGNTIYF; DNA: TGTGCCAGTAGTATCGGGAGCTCTGGAAACACCATATATTTT
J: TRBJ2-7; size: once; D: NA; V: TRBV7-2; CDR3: CASSLAGVGFYEQYF; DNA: TGTGCCAGCAGCTTAGCGGGAGTTGGTTTTTACGAGCAGTACTTC
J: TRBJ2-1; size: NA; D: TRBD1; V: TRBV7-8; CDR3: CASSDQGAYLDEQFF; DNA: TGTGCCAGCAGCGACCAGGGGGCGTACTTGGATGAGCAGTTCTTC
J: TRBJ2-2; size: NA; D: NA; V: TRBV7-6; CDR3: CASSLGLPNTGELFF; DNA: TGTGCCAGCAGCTTAGGGCTGCCCAACACCGGGGAGCTGTTTTTT
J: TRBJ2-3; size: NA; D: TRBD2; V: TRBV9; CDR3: CASSDGLEFTDTQYF; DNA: TGTGCCAGCAGCGATGGACTAGAGTTTACAGATACGCAGTATTTT
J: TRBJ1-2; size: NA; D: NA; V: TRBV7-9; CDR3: CASSFVQDGHGYTF; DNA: TGTGCCAGCAGCTTTGTTCAGGATGGGCACGGCTACACCTTC